This is a list of T cell receptor beta chains from one sample in a study of T cells in Graves' hyperthyroidism and ophthalmopathy. TCRdb fed the multiplex PCR reads into MiXCR, producing one record per CDR3 protein. The sample shows hundreds of thousands of distinct CDR3 sequences, less than 20% of them seen only once. Material for sequencing was blood. These TCRs come from a man aged 45-65 years with Graves' ophthalmopathy. The CDR3 runs from the conserved cysteine through the conserved F or W. A D gene is named only where the DNA matches it firmly. A row's size may be missing; if present it is once, few, many or a size class.

v_call	d_call	j_call	clone_size	cdr3_aa	cdr3_nt
TRBV3-1	NA	TRBJ1-6	NA	CASSQEDILDSPLHF	TGTGCCAGCAGCCAAGAAGACATCCTGGATTCACCCCTCCACTTT
TRBV5-1	NA	TRBJ1-4	once	CASSLASQGANEKLFF	TGCGCCAGCAGCTTGGCTTCCCAGGGCGCGAATGAAAAACTGTTTTTT
TRBV14	NA	TRBJ1-1	NA	CASSPWGQGENTEAFF	TGTGCCAGCAGCCCATGGGGGCAGGGCGAGAACACTGAAGCTTTCTTT
TRBV7-8	TRBD1	TRBJ1-4	many	CASSIGTGLNNEKLFF	TGTGCCAGCAGCATTGGGACAGGTTTAAATAATGAAAAACTGTTTTTT
TRBV5-6	NA	TRBJ2-1	many	CASNSDPTQQFF	TGTGCCAGCAACTCAGACCCGACACAGCAGTTCTTC
TRBV4-2	NA	TRBJ2-5	NA	CASSQDPPSRGQETQYF	TGTGCCAGCAGCCAAGATCCCCCCTCTCGAGGCCAAGAGACCCAGTACTTC
TRBV7-6	TRBD2	TRBJ2-1	few	CASSFRLAGGDNEQFF	TGTGCCAGCAGCTTCAGACTAGCGGGAGGGGACAATGAGCAGTTCTTC
TRBV12-5	TRBD2	TRBJ2-1	many	CASGREGTTYNEQFF	TGTGCTAGTGGCCGGGAGGGAACCACCTACAATGAGCAGTTCTTC
TRBV2	NA	TRBJ1-5	many	CASNGGTLDQPQHF	TGTGCCAGCAACGGAGGGACACTTGATCAGCCCCAGCATTTT
TRBV18	NA	TRBJ2-5	many	CASSPRRTETQYF	TGTGCCAGCTCACCTCGGAGGACAGAGACCCAGTACTTC
TRBV29-1	TRBD1	TRBJ2-7	few	CSVEVRDRRYEQYF	TGCAGCGTTGAAGTCCGGGACAGGAGATACGAGCAGTACTTC
TRBV4-1	TRBD1	TRBJ1-4	NA	CASSQERRTGDATNEKLFF	TGCGCCAGCAGCCAAGAAAGGCGGACAGGGGACGCAACTAATGAAAAACTGTTTTTT
TRBV27	TRBD2	TRBJ2-7	many	CAREAGGGYEQYF	TGTGCCAGGGAAGCGGGAGGGGGGTACGAGCAGTACTTC
TRBV28	TRBD1	TRBJ1-1	many	CAGQGQGRNTEAFF	TGTGCCGGACAGGGACAGGGGAGGAACACTGAAGCTTTCTTT
TRBV29-1	NA	TRBJ1-1	few	CSATRGRSNTEAFF	TGCAGCGCCACGAGGGGCAGGTCGAACACTGAAGCTTTCTTT
TRBV28	NA	TRBJ2-5	few	CASSSRETQETQYF	TGTGCCAGCAGTTCCCGGGAGACCCAAGAGACCCAGTACTTC
TRBV18	TRBD2	TRBJ2-3	many	CASSPPGLGEDTQYF	TGTGCCAGCTCACCCCCGGGACTAGGAGAAGATACGCAGTATTTT
TRBV24-1	NA	TRBJ2-1	many	CATSDPDRPYNEQFF	TGTGCCACCAGTGACCCAGACCGTCCCTACAATGAGCAGTTCTTC
TRBV5-1	NA	TRBJ1-2	NA	CASSLAGDDYGYTF	TGCGCCAGCAGCTTGGCAGGGGACGACTATGGCTACACCTTC
TRBV18	NA	TRBJ1-1	many	CASSSLIGTEAFF	TGTGCCAGCTCAAGCCTGATAGGGACTGAAGCTTTCTTT
TRBV18	TRBD1	TRBJ2-7	once	CASSPPDRGHDGEQYF	TGTGCCAGCTCACCACCGGACAGGGGACATGATGGGGAGCAGTACTTC
TRBV28	NA	TRBJ2-6	NA	CASSLRLGFVTSGANVLTF	TGTGCCAGCAGTCTACGTCTAGGGTTTGTCACCTCTGGGGCCAACGTCCTGACTTTC
TRBV10-3	NA	TRBJ2-3	NA	CAISPPPGTKGDTQYF	TGTGCCATCAGTCCCCCACCGGGCACAAAAGGAGATACGCAGTATTTT
TRBV20-1	TRBD2	TRBJ2-3	NA	CSARGPSGPTDTQYF	TGCAGTGCTAGGGGGCCTAGCGGCCCCACAGATACGCAGTATTTT
TRBV2	TRBD1	TRBJ1-5	NA	CASSELTGDSNQLQHF	TGTGCCAGCAGTGAGTTAACAGGGGATAGCAATCAGCTCCAGCATTTT
TRBV20-1	NA	TRBJ1-3	few	CGSYLSGNTIYF	TGCGGGTCGTATCTTTCTGGAAACACCATATATTTT
TRBV6-1	NA	TRBJ1-1	few	CASNSAMNTEAFF	TGTGCCAGCAACTCGGCTATGAACACTGAAGCTTTCTTT
TRBV2	TRBD2	TRBJ2-1	NA	CASSELAGFYEQFF	TGTGCCAGCAGTGAACTAGCGGGGTTCTATGAGCAGTTCTTC
TRBV27	NA	TRBJ1-5	NA	CASSLSGIGQPQHF	TGTGCCAGCAGTTTGTCTGGGATTGGCCAGCCCCAGCATTTT
TRBV5-1	NA	TRBJ1-2	NA	CASSLGPRQLDYGYTF	TGCGCCAGCAGCTTGGGCCCTCGACAGTTGGACTATGGCTACACCTTC
TRBV6-1	NA	TRBJ2-7	NA	CASSEAYVSYEQYF	TGTGCCAGCAGTGAAGCGTATGTCTCCTACGAGCAGTACTTC
TRBV30	TRBD1	TRBJ1-2	NA	CACHQGQGRNGYTF	TGTGCCTGCCACCAAGGACAGGGGCGAAATGGCTACACCTTC
TRBV5-6	NA	TRBJ2-7	few	CASSQLNRFTYEQYF	TGTGCCAGCAGCCAATTGAACCGATTTACCTACGAGCAGTACTTC
TRBV11-1	TRBD2	TRBJ2-3	NA	CASSPGLAGSLVDTQYF	TGTGCCAGCAGCCCGGGACTAGCGGGTTCACTAGTGGATACGCAGTATTTT
TRBV6-5	NA	TRBJ2-7	many	CASSYTLPGQVWPHEQYF	TGTGCCAGCAGTTACACCCTCCCCGGGCAGGTCTGGCCCCACGAGCAGTACTTC
TRBV27	NA	TRBJ1-1	many	CASSWRGLNTEAFF	TGTGCCAGCAGTTGGCGGGGGCTGAACACTGAAGCTTTCTTT
TRBV19	TRBD2	TRBJ2-1	once	CASSIGTSVREQFF	TGTGCCAGTAGTATTGGGACTAGCGTGAGGGAGCAGTTCTTC
TRBV29-1	NA	TRBJ2-7	many	CSAAVDLGYEQYF	TGCAGCGCGGCGGTCGACTTGGGCTACGAGCAGTACTTC
TRBV28	NA	TRBJ2-3	few	CASSLLALADTQYF	TGTGCCAGCAGTCTCCTGGCATTGGCAGATACGCAGTATTTT
TRBV7-2	TRBD1	TRBJ1-6	few	CASSAYRGYNSPLHF	TGTGCCAGCAGCGCGTACAGGGGGTATAATTCACCCCTCCACTTT
TRBV5-1	NA	TRBJ2-5	many	CASSSLQALREETQYF	TGCGCCAGCAGCTCGTTACAGGCTCTCAGGGAAGAGACCCAGTACTTC
TRBV6-1	TRBD1	TRBJ1-2	NA	CAGAEGAGLSYTF	TGTGCCGGCGCAGAGGGGGCAGGGCTTAGCTACACCTTC
TRBV28	TRBD1	TRBJ2-7	many	CASTYRDRGIYEQYF	TGTGCCAGCACCTACAGGGACAGGGGGATCTACGAGCAGTACTTC
TRBV6-9	TRBD1	TRBJ2-2	few	CASSYLGTGVNTGELFF	TGTGCCAGCAGTTATTTAGGGACAGGGGTTAACACCGGGGAGCTGTTTTTT
TRBV6-2/TRBV6-3	TRBD2	TRBJ2-1	many	CASRTGLGMGEQFF	TGTGCCAGCAGGACGGGACTAGGAATGGGTGAGCAGTTCTTC
TRBV7-2	TRBD2	TRBJ2-1	many	CASSQEGLALYNEQFF	TGTGCCAGCAGCCAGGAGGGACTAGCGCTCTACAATGAGCAGTTCTTC
TRBV7-8	NA	TRBJ1-1	many	CASSFTNTEAFF	TGTGCCAGCAGCTTCACGAACACTGAAGCTTTCTTT
TRBV11-2	NA	TRBJ1-2	many	CASSSRPNGYTF	TGTGCCAGCAGCTCGAGACCGAATGGCTACACCTTC
TRBV7-3	TRBD1	TRBJ2-7	many	CASSLYYPIPGQGLYEQYF	TGTGCCAGCAGCTTATATTACCCTATACCGGGACAGGGACTCTACGAGCAGTACTTC
TRBV6-1	NA	TRBJ1-5	few	CASRGVGRNQPQHF	TGTGCCAGCCGGGGAGTTGGGCGCAATCAGCCCCAGCATTTT
TRBV28	NA	TRBJ2-7	many	CATGALQRDPYEQYF	TGTGCCACCGGTGCCCTCCAGCGAGATCCCTACGAGCAGTACTTC
TRBV5-1	NA	TRBJ1-2	many	CASSLTVGNYGYTF	TGCGCCAGCAGCTTGACCGTCGGTAACTATGGCTACACCTTC
TRBV20-1	NA	TRBJ2-5	many	CSASLLETQYF	TGCAGTGCTAGCCTGTTAGAGACCCAGTACTTC